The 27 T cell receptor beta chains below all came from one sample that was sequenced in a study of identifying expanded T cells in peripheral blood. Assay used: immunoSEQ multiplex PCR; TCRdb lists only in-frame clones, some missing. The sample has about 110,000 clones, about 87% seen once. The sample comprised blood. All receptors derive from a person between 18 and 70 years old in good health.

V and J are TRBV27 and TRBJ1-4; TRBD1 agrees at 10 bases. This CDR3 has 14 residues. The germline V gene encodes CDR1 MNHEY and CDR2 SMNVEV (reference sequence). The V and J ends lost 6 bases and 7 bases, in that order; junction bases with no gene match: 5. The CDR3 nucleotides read TGTGCCAGCAGGAGACAGGGGGCTGGTGAAAAACTGTTTTTT. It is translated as CASRRQGAGEKLFF.

The CDR3 bases are TGTGCCAGTCGCCTACTGCACACAGATACGCAGTATTTT. Translation gives CASRLLHTDTQYF. The J gene is TRBJ2-3, the V gene TRBV2, with D hard to call. This CDR3 spans 13 amino acids. CDR1 SNHLY and CDR2 FYNNEI come from the germline V gene. The V gene lost 9 bases and the J gene lost 2 bases, with 12 bases spanning the gap.

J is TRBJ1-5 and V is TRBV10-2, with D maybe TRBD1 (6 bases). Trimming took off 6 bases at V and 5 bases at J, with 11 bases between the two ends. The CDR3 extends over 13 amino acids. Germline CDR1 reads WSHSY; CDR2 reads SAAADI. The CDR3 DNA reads TGCGCCAGCAGCTTGGAGGGGGATCAGCCCCAGCATTTT. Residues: CASSLEGDQPQHF.

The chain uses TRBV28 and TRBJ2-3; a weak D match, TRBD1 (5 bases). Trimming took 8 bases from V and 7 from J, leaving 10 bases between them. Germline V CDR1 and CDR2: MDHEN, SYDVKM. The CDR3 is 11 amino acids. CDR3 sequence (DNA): TGTGCCAGCGGTAGGGGTTATACGCAGTATTTT. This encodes CASGRGYTQYF.

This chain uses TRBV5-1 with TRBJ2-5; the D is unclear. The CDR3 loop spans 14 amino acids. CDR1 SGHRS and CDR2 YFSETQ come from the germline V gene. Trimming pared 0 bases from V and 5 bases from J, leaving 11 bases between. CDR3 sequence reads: CASSLGSPRETQYF. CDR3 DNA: TGCGCCAGCAGCTTGGGGTCCCCCCGGGAGACCCAGTACTTC.

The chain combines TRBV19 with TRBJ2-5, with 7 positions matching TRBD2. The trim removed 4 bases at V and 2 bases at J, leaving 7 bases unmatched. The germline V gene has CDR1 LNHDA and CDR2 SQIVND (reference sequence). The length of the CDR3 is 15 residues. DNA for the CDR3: TGTGCCAGTAGTAGACGGGACTATCAACAAGAGACCCAGTACTTC. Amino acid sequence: CASSRRDYQQETQYF.

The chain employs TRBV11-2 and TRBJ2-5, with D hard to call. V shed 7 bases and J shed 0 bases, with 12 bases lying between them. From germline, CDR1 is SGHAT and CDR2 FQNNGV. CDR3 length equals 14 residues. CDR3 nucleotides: TGTGCCAGCATCAAGTCCCCGTACCAAGAGACCCAGTACTTC. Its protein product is CASIKSPYQETQYF.

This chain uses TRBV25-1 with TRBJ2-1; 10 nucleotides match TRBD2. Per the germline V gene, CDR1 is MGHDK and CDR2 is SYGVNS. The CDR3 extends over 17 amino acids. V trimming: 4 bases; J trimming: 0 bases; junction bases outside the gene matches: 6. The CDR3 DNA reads TGTGCCAGCAGTGGACTAGCGGGCCTGAGCTCCTACAATGAGCAGTTCTTC. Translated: CASSGLAGLSSYNEQFF.

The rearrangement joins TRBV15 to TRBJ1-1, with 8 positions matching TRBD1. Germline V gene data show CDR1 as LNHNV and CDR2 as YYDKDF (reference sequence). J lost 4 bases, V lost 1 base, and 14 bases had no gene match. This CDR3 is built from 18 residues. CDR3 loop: CATSRGRDPTGATTEAFF. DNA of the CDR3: TGTGCCACCAGCAGAGGGAGGGATCCGACAGGGGCGACCACTGAAGCTTTCTTT.

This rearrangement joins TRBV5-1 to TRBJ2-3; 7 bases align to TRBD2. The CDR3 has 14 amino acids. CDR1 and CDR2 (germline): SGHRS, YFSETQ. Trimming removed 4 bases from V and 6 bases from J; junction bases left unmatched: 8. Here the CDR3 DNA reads TGCGCCAGCAGCCGCGGCTGGGAGGGGGATACGCAGTATTTT. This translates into CASSRGWEGDTQYF.

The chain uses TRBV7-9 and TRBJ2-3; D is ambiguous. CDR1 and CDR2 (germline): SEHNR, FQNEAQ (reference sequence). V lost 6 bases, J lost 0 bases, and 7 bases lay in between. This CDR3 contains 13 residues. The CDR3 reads CASRRDSTDTQYF. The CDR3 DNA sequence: TGTGCCAGCAGGCGAGATAGCACAGATACGCAGTATTTT.

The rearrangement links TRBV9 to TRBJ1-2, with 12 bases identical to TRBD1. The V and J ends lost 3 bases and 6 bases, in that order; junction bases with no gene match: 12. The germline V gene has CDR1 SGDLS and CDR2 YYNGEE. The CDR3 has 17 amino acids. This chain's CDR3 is CASSAQYGTGGSDGYTF. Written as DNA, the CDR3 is TGTGCCAGCAGCGCGCAGTATGGGACAGGGGGCTCGGATGGCTACACCTTC.

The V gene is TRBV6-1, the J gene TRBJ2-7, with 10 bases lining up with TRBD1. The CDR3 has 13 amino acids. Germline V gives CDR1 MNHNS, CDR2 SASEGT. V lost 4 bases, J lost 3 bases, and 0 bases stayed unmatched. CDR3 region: CASSGTGGYEQYF. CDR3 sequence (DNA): TGTGCCAGCAGTGGGACAGGGGGCTACGAGCAGTACTTC.

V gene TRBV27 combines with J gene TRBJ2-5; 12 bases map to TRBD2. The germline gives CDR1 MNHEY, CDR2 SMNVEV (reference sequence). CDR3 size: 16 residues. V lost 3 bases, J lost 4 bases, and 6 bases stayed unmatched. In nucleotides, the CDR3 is TGTGCCAGCAGTTTTACTAGCGGGAGGAGTGGAGAGACCCAGTACTTC. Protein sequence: CASSFTSGRSGETQYF.

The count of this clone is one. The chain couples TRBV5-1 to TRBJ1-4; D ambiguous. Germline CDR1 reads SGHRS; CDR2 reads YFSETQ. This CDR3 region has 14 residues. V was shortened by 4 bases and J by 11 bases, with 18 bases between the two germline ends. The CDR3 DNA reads TGCGCCAGCAGCCCCGAGGGCGGTGCGCGGAAACTGTTTTTT. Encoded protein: CASSPEGGARKLFF.

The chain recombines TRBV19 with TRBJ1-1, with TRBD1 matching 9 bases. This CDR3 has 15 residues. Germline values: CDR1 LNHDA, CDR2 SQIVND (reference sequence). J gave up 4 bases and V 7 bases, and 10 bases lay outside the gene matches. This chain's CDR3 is CASISTGQGSTEAFF. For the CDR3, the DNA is TGTGCCAGTATCTCAACGGGACAGGGATCCACTGAAGCTTTCTTT.

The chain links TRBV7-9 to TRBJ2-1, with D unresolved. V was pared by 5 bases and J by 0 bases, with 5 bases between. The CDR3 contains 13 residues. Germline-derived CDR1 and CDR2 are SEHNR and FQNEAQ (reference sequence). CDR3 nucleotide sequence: TGTGCCAGCAGCATGGACTCCTACAATGAGCAGTTCTTC. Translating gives CASSMDSYNEQFF.

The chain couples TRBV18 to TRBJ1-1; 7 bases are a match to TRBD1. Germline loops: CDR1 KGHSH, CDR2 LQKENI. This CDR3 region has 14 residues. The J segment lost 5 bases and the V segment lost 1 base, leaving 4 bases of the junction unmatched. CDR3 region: CASSPQGARTEAFF. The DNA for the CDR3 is TGTGCCAGCTCACCACAGGGGGCAAGGACTGAAGCTTTCTTT.

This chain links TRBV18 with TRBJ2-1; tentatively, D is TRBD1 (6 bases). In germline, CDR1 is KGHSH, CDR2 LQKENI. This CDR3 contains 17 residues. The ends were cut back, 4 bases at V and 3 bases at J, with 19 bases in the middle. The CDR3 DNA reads TGTGCCAGCTCACGGGCCGGGACACTTATAATCTACAATGAGCAGTTCTTC. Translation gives CASSRAGTLIIYNEQFF.

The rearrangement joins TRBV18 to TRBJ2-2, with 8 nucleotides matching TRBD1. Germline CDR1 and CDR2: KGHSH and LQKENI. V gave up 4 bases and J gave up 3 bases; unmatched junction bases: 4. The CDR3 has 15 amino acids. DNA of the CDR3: TGTGCCAGCTCACGAGACAGGGGAGACACCGGGGAGCTGTTTTTT. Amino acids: CASSRDRGDTGELFF.

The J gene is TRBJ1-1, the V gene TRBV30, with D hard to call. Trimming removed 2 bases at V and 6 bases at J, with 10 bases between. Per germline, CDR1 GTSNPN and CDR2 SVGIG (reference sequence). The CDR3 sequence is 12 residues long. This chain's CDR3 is CAWSFVRSEAFF. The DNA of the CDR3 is TGTGCCTGGAGTTTCGTGAGGTCTGAAGCTTTCTTT.

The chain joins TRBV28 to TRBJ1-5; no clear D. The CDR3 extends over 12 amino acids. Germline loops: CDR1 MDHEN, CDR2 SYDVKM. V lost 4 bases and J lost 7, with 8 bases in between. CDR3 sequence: CASSSPGQPQHF. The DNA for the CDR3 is TGTGCCAGCAGTTCGCCTGGGCAGCCCCAGCATTTT.

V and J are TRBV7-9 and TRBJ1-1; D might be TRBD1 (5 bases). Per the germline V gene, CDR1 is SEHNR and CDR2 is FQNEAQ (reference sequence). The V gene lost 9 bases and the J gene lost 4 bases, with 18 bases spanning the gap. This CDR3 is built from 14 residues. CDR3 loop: CASRRGYLVTEAFF. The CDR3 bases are TGTGCCAGTCGGAGGGGTTATCTGGTCACTGAAGCTTTCTTT.

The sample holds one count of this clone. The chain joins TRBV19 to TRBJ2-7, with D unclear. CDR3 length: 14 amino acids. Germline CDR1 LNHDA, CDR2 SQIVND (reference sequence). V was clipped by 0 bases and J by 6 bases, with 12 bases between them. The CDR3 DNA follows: TGTGCCAGTAGTATAGACCCGGGCTCTGGCGAGCAGTACTTC. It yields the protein CASSIDPGSGEQYF.

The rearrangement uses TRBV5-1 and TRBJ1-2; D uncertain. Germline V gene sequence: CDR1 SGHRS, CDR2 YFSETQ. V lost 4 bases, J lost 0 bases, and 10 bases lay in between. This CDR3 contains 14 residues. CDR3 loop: CASSPTEANYGYTF. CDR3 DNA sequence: TGCGCCAGCAGCCCAACGGAAGCTAACTATGGCTACACCTTC.

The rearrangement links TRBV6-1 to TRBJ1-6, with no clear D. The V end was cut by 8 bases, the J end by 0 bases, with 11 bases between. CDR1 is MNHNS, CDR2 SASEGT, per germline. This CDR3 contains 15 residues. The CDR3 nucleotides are TGTGCCAGCTTGACACATAGCTCCTATAATTCACCCCTCCACTTT. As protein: CASLTHSSYNSPLHF.

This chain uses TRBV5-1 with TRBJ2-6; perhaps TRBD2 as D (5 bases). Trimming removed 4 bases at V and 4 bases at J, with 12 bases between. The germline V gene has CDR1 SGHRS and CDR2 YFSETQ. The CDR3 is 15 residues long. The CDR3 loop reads CASSTGENGANVLTF. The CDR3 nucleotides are TGCGCCAGCAGCACCGGGGAGAACGGGGCCAACGTCCTGACTTTC.